This is a list of T cell receptor beta chains from one sample in a study of cytomegalovirus exposure and HLA in healthy donors. Only in-frame clones appear in the TCRdb table, and some are missing; sequencing was by immunoSEQ multiplex PCR. This table holds 100,000 to 120,000 clones, around 63% found once. Material: PBMCs. Receptor source: a man younger than 45 in good health and CMV-seronegative. Both conserved end residues are part of each CDR3. Each record gives: J gene, clone size, V gene, D gene, CDR3 DNA, CDR3 protein. D genes are given only for firm matches. Not every row has a clone size; where given, it reads once, few, many or a size class.

J gene: TRBJ2-7
clone size: -
V gene: TRBV7-6
D gene: -
CDR3 DNA: TGTGCCAGCAGCTTATCCCAGGGGATGAACGAGCAGTACTTC
CDR3 protein: CASSLSQGMNEQYF

J gene: TRBJ2-1
clone size: few
V gene: TRBV7-6
D gene: TRBD1
CDR3 DNA: TGTGCCAGCAGCTCCTGGACAGGAGATGAGCAGTTCTTC
CDR3 protein: CASSSWTGDEQFF

J gene: TRBJ2-3
clone size: -
V gene: TRBV5-1
D gene: TRBD1
CDR3 DNA: TGCGCCAGCAGCTTGGAAGGGACAGGGGTTCAAAGCACAGATACGCAGTATTTT
CDR3 protein: CASSLEGTGVQSTDTQYF

J gene: TRBJ2-1
clone size: -
V gene: TRBV27
D gene: -
CDR3 DNA: TGTGCCAGCAGTAATCGAGTTCACAATGAGCAGTTCTTC
CDR3 protein: CASSNRVHNEQFF

J gene: TRBJ1-5
clone size: -
V gene: TRBV30
D gene: -
CDR3 DNA: TGTGCCTGGAGTGTGACAGACAATCAGCCCCAGCATTTT
CDR3 protein: CAWSVTDNQPQHF

J gene: TRBJ1-1
clone size: -
V gene: TRBV11-3
D gene: TRBD1
CDR3 DNA: TGTGCCAGCAGCTTAGGGGGGACAGGGGGAACTGAAGCTTTCTTT
CDR3 protein: CASSLGGTGGTEAFF

J gene: TRBJ1-2
clone size: -
V gene: TRBV6-5
D gene: TRBD1
CDR3 DNA: TGTGCCAGCCGGGCAGGGGGGAACTATGGCTACACCTTC
CDR3 protein: CASRAGGNYGYTF

J gene: TRBJ2-7
clone size: -
V gene: TRBV5-1
D gene: -
CDR3 DNA: TGCGCCAGCAGCTTGGTGGTATCTCCCTACGAGCAGTACTTC
CDR3 protein: CASSLVVSPYEQYF

J gene: TRBJ2-3
clone size: -
V gene: TRBV2
D gene: TRBD1
CDR3 DNA: TGTGCCAGCAGTGTCCCACCAGGGGGCTATTTCGCAGATACGCAGTATTTT
CDR3 protein: CASSVPPGGYFADTQYF

J gene: TRBJ1-1
clone size: -
V gene: TRBV5-6
D gene: -
CDR3 DNA: TGTGCCAGCAGCTCCCTGTCCACTGAAGCTTTCTTT
CDR3 protein: CASSSLSTEAFF

J gene: TRBJ1-1
clone size: -
V gene: TRBV2
D gene: -
CDR3 DNA: TGTGCCAGCAGCGTTGGACAGCCGAACACTGAAGCTTTCTTT
CDR3 protein: CASSVGQPNTEAFF

J gene: TRBJ2-3
clone size: -
V gene: TRBV29-1
D gene: TRBD1
CDR3 DNA: TGCAGCGTGCGGACAGGGATTGAAGGTGGCACAGATACGCAGTATTTT
CDR3 protein: CSVRTGIEGGTDTQYF

J gene: TRBJ1-2
clone size: -
V gene: TRBV14
D gene: -
CDR3 DNA: TGTGCCAGCAGCCAAGTACTGAACTATGGCTACACCTTC
CDR3 protein: CASSQVLNYGYTF

J gene: TRBJ2-7
clone size: -
V gene: TRBV13
D gene: -
CDR3 DNA: TGTGCCAGCAGCTTAATTCGGCGGGGCGAGCAGTACTTC
CDR3 protein: CASSLIRRGEQYF

J gene: TRBJ1-5
clone size: few
V gene: TRBV28
D gene: -
CDR3 DNA: TGTGCCAGCAGTACTGACACCGCCAATCAGCCCCAGCATTTT
CDR3 protein: CASSTDTANQPQHF

J gene: TRBJ1-2
clone size: once
V gene: TRBV19
D gene: -
CDR3 DNA: TGTGCCAGTAGTACCCACAACACCGGCTACACCTTC
CDR3 protein: CASSTHNTGYTF

J gene: TRBJ2-2
clone size: few
V gene: TRBV11-1
D gene: -
CDR3 DNA: TGTGCCAGCAGCTTAGGCAGGCTAGGGAGCAGCGGGGAGCTGTTTTTT
CDR3 protein: CASSLGRLGSSGELFF

J gene: TRBJ1-3
clone size: -
V gene: TRBV5-1
D gene: TRBD1
CDR3 DNA: TGCGCCAGCAGTATAGACAGGGTTGGAAACACCATATATTTT
CDR3 protein: CASSIDRVGNTIYF

J gene: TRBJ2-1
clone size: -
V gene: TRBV30
D gene: -
CDR3 DNA: TGTGCCTGGAGTGAGGGGCAGTACAATAAGTTCTTC
CDR3 protein: CAWSEGQYNKFF

J gene: TRBJ1-5
clone size: -
V gene: TRBV6-5
D gene: TRBD1
CDR3 DNA: TGTGCCAGCAGACGGGACAGGGGGAATCAGCCCCAGCATTTT
CDR3 protein: CASRRDRGNQPQHF

J gene: TRBJ1-5
clone size: -
V gene: TRBV9
D gene: -
CDR3 DNA: TGTGCCAGCAGCCACTCCGACAGTTTCAATCAGCCCCAGCATTTT
CDR3 protein: CASSHSDSFNQPQHF

J gene: TRBJ1-2
clone size: -
V gene: TRBV19
D gene: TRBD1
CDR3 DNA: TGTGCCAGTAGATTGGGACAGGACAATGGCTACACCTTC
CDR3 protein: CASRLGQDNGYTF

J gene: TRBJ1-2
clone size: few
V gene: TRBV11-3
D gene: TRBD1
CDR3 DNA: TGTGCCAGCGGTCCGGGACAGGGCTATGGCTACACCTTC
CDR3 protein: CASGPGQGYGYTF

J gene: TRBJ2-7
clone size: -
V gene: TRBV4-2
D gene: -
CDR3 DNA: TGTGCCAGCAGCCAAGATAGCCTGGGTCAGGGATTTTACGAGCAGTACTTC
CDR3 protein: CASSQDSLGQGFYEQYF

J gene: TRBJ2-7
clone size: -
V gene: TRBV2
D gene: TRBD1
CDR3 DNA: TGTGCCAGCAGTACGGACAGGGGAAGTCCCTACGAGCAGTACTTC
CDR3 protein: CASSTDRGSPYEQYF

J gene: TRBJ1-6
clone size: -
V gene: TRBV7-9
D gene: -
CDR3 DNA: TGTGCCAGCAGCTTAGCGGCCTCACCCCTCCACTTT
CDR3 protein: CASSLAASPLHF

J gene: TRBJ2-5
clone size: -
V gene: TRBV4-3
D gene: TRBD2
CDR3 DNA: TGCGCCAGCAGCCAAGGCGCCGGGGGGGGGCGTGAAGAGACCCAGTACTTC
CDR3 protein: CASSQGAGGGREETQYF

J gene: TRBJ2-7
clone size: -
V gene: TRBV5-6
D gene: -
CDR3 DNA: TGTGCCAGCAGCTCCCCTCGGATAGCGCTAAGCCACGAGCAGTACTTC
CDR3 protein: CASSSPRIALSHEQYF

J gene: TRBJ2-7
clone size: -
V gene: TRBV5-1
D gene: TRBD2
CDR3 DNA: TGCGCCAGCAGCCCTGGACTAGCGGGAGGAGCCTACGAGCAGTACTTC
CDR3 protein: CASSPGLAGGAYEQYF

J gene: TRBJ1-5
clone size: -
V gene: TRBV5-5
D gene: -
CDR3 DNA: TGTGCCAGCAGCTTGGGAGAAAATCAGCCCCAGCATTTT
CDR3 protein: CASSLGENQPQHF

J gene: TRBJ1-5
clone size: -
V gene: TRBV10-1
D gene: TRBD1
CDR3 DNA: TGCGCCAGCGACAGGGATCAGCCCCAGCATTTT
CDR3 protein: CASDRDQPQHF

J gene: TRBJ1-3
clone size: -
V gene: TRBV11-1
D gene: -
CDR3 DNA: TGTGCCAGCAGCCAAGACAGCTTTGGAAACACCATATATTTT
CDR3 protein: CASSQDSFGNTIYF

J gene: TRBJ2-1
clone size: -
V gene: TRBV5-1
D gene: -
CDR3 DNA: TGCGCCAGCAGCTTGAGACGGGAAGGTGCCTACAATGAGCAGTTCTTC
CDR3 protein: CASSLRREGAYNEQFF

J gene: TRBJ2-7
clone size: once
V gene: TRBV30
D gene: -
CDR3 DNA: TGTGCCTGGAGTATTACTGGGGGCGTCGGCGAGCAGTACTTC
CDR3 protein: CAWSITGGVGEQYF

J gene: TRBJ2-1
clone size: few
V gene: TRBV10-3
D gene: TRBD1
CDR3 DNA: TGTGCCATCAGTGAGCCTGACAGGGGTATTTACAATGAGCAGTTCTTC
CDR3 protein: CAISEPDRGIYNEQFF

J gene: TRBJ2-1
clone size: -
V gene: TRBV5-1
D gene: -
CDR3 DNA: TGCGCCAGCAGCTTGGGGACTATCTACAATGAGCAGTTCTTC
CDR3 protein: CASSLGTIYNEQFF

J gene: TRBJ1-2
clone size: -
V gene: TRBV27
D gene: TRBD1
CDR3 DNA: TGTGCCAGCAGCCGGGGGGACAGGTCGTATGGCTACACCTTC
CDR3 protein: CASSRGDRSYGYTF

J gene: TRBJ1-2
clone size: -
V gene: TRBV30
D gene: -
CDR3 DNA: TGTGCCTGGAGTGTACCCTCGGGGGACCTAAACTATGGCTACACCTTC
CDR3 protein: CAWSVPSGDLNYGYTF

J gene: TRBJ1-3
clone size: few
V gene: TRBV6-5
D gene: -
CDR3 DNA: TGTGCCAGCAGTTACCAGGGGCGCTCTGGAAACACCATATATTTT
CDR3 protein: CASSYQGRSGNTIYF

J gene: TRBJ2-2
clone size: few
V gene: TRBV7-9
D gene: -
CDR3 DNA: TGTGCCAGCAGCTTAAGGGGATTCGGGGAGCTGTTTTTT
CDR3 protein: CASSLRGFGELFF

J gene: TRBJ2-5
clone size: few
V gene: TRBV5-1
D gene: -
CDR3 DNA: TGCGCCAGCAGTAGAATGTCGGACCAAGAGACCCAGTACTTC
CDR3 protein: CASSRMSDQETQYF

J gene: TRBJ2-4
clone size: -
V gene: TRBV6-6
D gene: -
CDR3 DNA: TGTGCCAGCAGTTACGCGGAGGCCAAAAACATTCAGTACTTC
CDR3 protein: CASSYAEAKNIQYF

J gene: TRBJ2-1
clone size: -
V gene: TRBV10-3
D gene: TRBD2
CDR3 DNA: TGTGCCATCAGTGAGGACTTAGCGGGACACAATGAGCAGTTCTTC
CDR3 protein: CAISEDLAGHNEQFF

J gene: TRBJ2-5
clone size: -
V gene: TRBV7-2
D gene: TRBD2
CDR3 DNA: TGTGCCAGCAGCTTCTCGACTAGCGGGAGGCAAGAGACCCAGTACTTC
CDR3 protein: CASSFSTSGRQETQYF

J gene: TRBJ2-1
clone size: -
V gene: TRBV7-9
D gene: -
CDR3 DNA: TGTGCCAGCAGCTTAGATGGTTTGGGGAGGCGGGATGAGTACAATGAGCAGTTCTTC
CDR3 protein: CASSLDGLGRRDEYNEQFF

J gene: TRBJ2-7
clone size: -
V gene: TRBV19
D gene: TRBD1
CDR3 DNA: TGTGCCAGTAGTATCCTCGGACAGGGATCCTCTCTGTACTTC
CDR3 protein: CASSILGQGSSLYF

J gene: TRBJ2-7
clone size: -
V gene: TRBV4-3
D gene: -
CDR3 DNA: TGCGCCAGCAGCCAAGGAGACGGGTACGAGCAGTACTTC
CDR3 protein: CASSQGDGYEQYF

J gene: TRBJ1-5
clone size: -
V gene: TRBV28
D gene: TRBD1
CDR3 DNA: TGTGCCAGCAGCTCCGACAGGGTACGGAATCAGCCCCAGCATTTT
CDR3 protein: CASSSDRVRNQPQHF

J gene: TRBJ1-2
clone size: -
V gene: TRBV5-1
D gene: TRBD1
CDR3 DNA: TGCGCCAGCAGCAAAGGGGGCGATGGCTACACCTTC
CDR3 protein: CASSKGGDGYTF

J gene: TRBJ1-2
clone size: -
V gene: TRBV5-6
D gene: TRBD1
CDR3 DNA: TGTGCCAGCAGCCTCCGGACAGGGGGCCTTGGCTACACCTTC
CDR3 protein: CASSLRTGGLGYTF

J gene: TRBJ2-7
clone size: -
V gene: TRBV9
D gene: TRBD1
CDR3 DNA: TGTGCCAGCAGCGCTGGGGGACAGGGCTCCTACGAGCAGTACTTC
CDR3 protein: CASSAGGQGSYEQYF

J gene: TRBJ1-2
clone size: -
V gene: TRBV5-1
D gene: -
CDR3 DNA: TGCGCCAGCGGTCGAGAGGATTCTAACTATGGCTACACCTTC
CDR3 protein: CASGREDSNYGYTF

J gene: TRBJ1-1
clone size: -
V gene: TRBV9
D gene: TRBD1
CDR3 DNA: TGTGCCAGCAGCTCCAGACAGGGGGCGTCCCCGGACACTGAAGCTTTCTTT
CDR3 protein: CASSSRQGASPDTEAFF

J gene: TRBJ1-2
clone size: -
V gene: TRBV29-1
D gene: -
CDR3 DNA: TGCAGCGTTCGGGAGGACTATGGCTACACCTTC
CDR3 protein: CSVREDYGYTF

J gene: TRBJ1-4
clone size: few
V gene: TRBV5-1
D gene: -
CDR3 DNA: TGCGCCAGCAGCTTGGCGGGTACAGGAGTTGAAAAACTGTTTTTT
CDR3 protein: CASSLAGTGVEKLFF

J gene: TRBJ2-1
clone size: -
V gene: TRBV14
D gene: -
CDR3 DNA: TGTGCCAGCAGCCCGGTCACCGGTTTCCCCTACAATGAGCAGTTCTTC
CDR3 protein: CASSPVTGFPYNEQFF

J gene: TRBJ1-5
clone size: -
V gene: TRBV6-1
D gene: -
CDR3 DNA: TGTGCCAGCAGTGAAGGGGGGGGGAATCAGCCCCAGCATTTT
CDR3 protein: CASSEGGGNQPQHF

J gene: TRBJ2-7
clone size: -
V gene: TRBV15
D gene: -
CDR3 DNA: TGTGCCACCAGCAAAGAGATAATACTGAACTCCTACGAGCAGTACTTC
CDR3 protein: CATSKEIILNSYEQYF

J gene: TRBJ2-2
clone size: few
V gene: TRBV18
D gene: -
CDR3 DNA: TGTGCCAGCTCACCACCCGTCCAGGGCACCGGGGAGCTGTTTTTT
CDR3 protein: CASSPPVQGTGELFF

J gene: TRBJ2-3
clone size: -
V gene: TRBV16
D gene: TRBD2
CDR3 DNA: TGTGCCAGCAGCCAATGGTTAGCGGGAGGCCCCGGAAAGATCACAGATACGCAGTATTTT
CDR3 protein: CASSQWLAGGPGKITDTQYF